Presented here are 5 T cell receptor beta chains from one specimen sequenced in a study of cytomegalovirus exposure and HLA in healthy donors. Generated by immunoSEQ multiplex PCR, the TCRdb table keeps only in-frame clones and is missing some. The sample consists of 68,000 or so clones, 70% to 90% of them appearing once. The sequenced sample was PBMCs. The receptors here all came from a woman aged 18-29 years in good health and CMV-seronegative.

The chain joins TRBV2 to TRBJ2-1; no clear D gene. The CDR3 loop spans 12 amino acids. The germline V gene has CDR1 SNHLY and CDR2 FYNNEI. Trimming removed 2 bases from V and 8 bases from J, with 7 bases in between. The CDR3 DNA is TGTGCCAGCAGTGAATCGGGTCATGAGCAGTTCTTC. Translation: CASSESGHEQFF.

This chain uses TRBV7-2 with TRBJ1-5; perhaps TRBD1 as D (5 bases). Germline V gene lookup returns CDR1 SGHTA and CDR2 FQGNSA. The CDR3 is 14 amino acids. The V gene lost 1 base and the J gene lost 1 base, with 5 bases spanning the gap. Here the CDR3 DNA reads TGTGCCAGCAGCTTAGAGGGGAGCAATCAGCCCCAGCATTTT. Translating gives CASSLEGSNQPQHF.

Written as DNA, the CDR3 is TGTGCCAGCACTCACGCCGGGACAGGCAAAAATTCACCCCTCCACTTT. It specifies CASTHAGTGKNSPLHF. V gene TRBV7-9 combines with J gene TRBJ1-6; 8 bases fit TRBD1. V lost 7 bases to trimming and J lost 7 bases; unmatched junction nucleotides: 12. Germline-derived CDR1 and CDR2 are SEHNR and FQNEAQ (reference sequence). This CDR3 is built from 16 residues. The full variable domain, completed using reference TRBV7-9 and TRBJ1-6, is DTGVSQNPRHKITKRGQNVTFRCDPISEHNRLYWYRQTLGQGPEFLTYFQNEAQLEKSRLLSDRFSAERPKGSFSTLEIQRTEQGDSAMYLCASTHAGTGKNSPLHFGNGTRLTVT.

The chain employs TRBV11-2 and TRBJ2-2, with D tentatively TRBD2 (5 bases). The CDR3 sequence is 15 residues long. Trimming cost V 10 bases and J 1 base, with 16 bases left between them. Germline CDR1 is SGHAT and CDR2 is FQNNGV. The CDR3 region is CATPSGSRNTGELFF. The CDR3 bases are TGTGCCACCCCGTCGGGGAGCAGGAACACCGGGGAGCTGTTTTTT.

CDR3 coding DNA: TGTGCCAGTAGCCATGGGAGCGAGACCCAGTACTTC. Protein sequence: CASSHGSETQYF. This chain uses TRBV19 with TRBJ2-5; TRBD2 might be the D (5 bases). V lost 6 bases and J 5 bases, leaving 10 bases between the germline ends. The CDR3 sequence is 12 residues long. The germline gives CDR1 LNHDA, CDR2 SQIVND (reference sequence). Drawing the rest from reference TRBV19 and TRBJ2-5, the complete variable domain is DGGITQSPKYLFRKEGQNVTLSCEQNLNHDAMYWYRQDPGQGLRLIYYSQIVNDFQKGDIAEGYSVSREKKESFPLTVTSAQKNPTAFYLCASSHGSETQYFGPGTRLLVL.